Listed here are 32 T cell receptor beta chains from one sample, sequenced in a study of blood T cell repertoires in COVID-19. Clones were sequenced by immunoSEQ multiplex PCR, and TCRdb holds only the in-frame ones, with some missing. The table records roughly 80,000 clones, 75% to 90% of them present only once. The sample taken for sequencing was peripheral blood. Receptors were obtained from a man between 50 and 59 years old with active COVID-19.

The V and J genes are TRBV18 and TRBJ1-6; D is unclear. There are 15 residues in the CDR3. Looked up from germline, CDR1 is KGHSH and CDR2 is LQKENI. The ends were cut back, 2 bases at V and 5 bases at J, with 10 bases in the middle. The CDR3 region has the DNA TGTGCCAGCTCACCAGGGCGAGGGCATAATTCACCCCTCCACTTT. Translating gives CASSPGRGHNSPLHF.

The genes are TRBV28 and TRBJ1-2, with TRBD1 matching over 9 bases. V dropped 1 base and J dropped 4; count of bases not matched to a gene: 10. The CDR3 spans 17 residues. Germline-derived CDR1 and CDR2 are MDHEN and SYDVKM. For the CDR3, the DNA is TGTGCCAGCAGTTTATCCGGGGCGGGACAGGGAGCCTATGGCTACACCTTC. Its protein product is CASSLSGAGQGAYGYTF.

The chain couples TRBV5-4 to TRBJ1-3, with D unclear. Germline V lookup: CDR1 SGHNT, CDR2 YYREEE (reference sequence). The length of the CDR3 is 12 residues. The CDR3 nucleotides read TGTACTACCGGAGGACGTGGAAACACCATATATTTT. Protein sequence: CTTGGRGNTIYF.

This sequence joins TRBV27 and TRBJ2-5; D may be TRBD1 (6 bases). CDR1 MNHEY and CDR2 SMNVEV come from the germline V gene (reference sequence). The V end lost 5 bases, the J end lost 5 bases, and 21 bases lay between the germline ends. This CDR3 spans 16 amino acids. The CDR3 nucleotides are TGTGCCAGCAGTCTCCAGGGGCCGTGGGGTAGGGAGACCCAGTACTTC. Protein: CASSLQGPWGRETQYF.

The J gene is TRBJ2-1, the V gene TRBV5-6; D unclear. This CDR3 comprises 12 residues. The germline gives CDR1 SGHDT, CDR2 YYEEEE. Trimming removed 3 bases from V and 5 bases from J, with 6 bases in between. CDR3 region: CASSSVNNEQFF. In DNA form, the CDR3 reads TGTGCCAGCAGCTCAGTCAACAATGAGCAGTTCTTC.

V gene TRBV19 combines with J gene TRBJ2-5, with TRBD1 matching over 8 bases. The CDR3 has 15 amino acids. Germline CDR1 is LNHDA and CDR2 is SQIVND (reference sequence). V dropped 3 bases and J dropped 5; count of bases not matched to a gene: 8. As DNA, the CDR3 is TGTGCCAGTAGTATCTGGCAGGGGGCGTATGAGACCCAGTACTTC. Translation: CASSIWQGAYETQYF.

This chain joins TRBV5-4 and TRBJ1-4; weak D call: TRBD1 (6 bases). Trimming cost V 2 bases and J 4 bases, with 9 bases left between them. Germline values: CDR1 SGHNT, CDR2 YYREEE (reference sequence). CDR3 size: 14 residues. The CDR3 region is CASSFQGSNEKLFF. The CDR3 region has the DNA TGTGCCAGCAGCTTTCAGGGGAGTAATGAAAAACTGTTTTTT.

The genes are TRBV5-5 and TRBJ1-1; 8 bases line up with TRBD1. J was trimmed by 1 base and V by 5 bases; bases with no gene match: 7. The CDR3 sequence is 15 residues long. In germline, CDR1 is SGHKS, CDR2 YYEKEE (reference sequence). The CDR3 spells CASSRRTGRNTEAFF. CDR3 nucleotide sequence: TGTGCCAGCAGTAGACGGACAGGGAGGAACACTGAAGCTTTCTTT.

This chain links TRBV9 with TRBJ1-2, with 8 bases identical to TRBD1. The CDR3 covers 16 residues. Germline assignment: CDR1 SGDLS and CDR2 YYNGEE. Trimming removed 0 bases from V and 6 bases from J; junction bases left unmatched: 10. CDR3 protein: CASSVVGTGPGDGYTF. The CDR3 DNA sequence: TGTGCCAGCAGCGTAGTGGGGACAGGCCCGGGGGATGGCTACACCTTC.

The V and J genes are TRBV28 and TRBJ2-7; TRBD2 matches at 10 bases. This CDR3 is built from 14 residues. Unmatched junction bases numbered 5, after V lost 7 bases and J lost 2 bases. Germline CDR1 and CDR2: MDHEN and SYDVKM. CDR3: CASKAGGPPYEQYF. The CDR3 DNA follows: TGTGCCAGCAAAGCGGGGGGGCCCCCCTACGAGCAGTACTTC.

This clone was seen once. The chain carries TRBV11-3 and TRBJ2-3; TRBD1 might be the D (5 bases). From germline, CDR1 is SGHNT and CDR2 YENEEA. The CDR3 is 15 amino acids. V lost 2 bases and J lost 0, with 9 bases in between. CDR3 in amino acids: CASSLQGSSTDTQYF. As DNA, the CDR3 is TGTGCCAGCAGCTTACAGGGATCTAGCACAGATACGCAGTATTTT.

The chain is built from TRBV18 and TRBJ1-1; 9 bases agree with TRBD1. Trimming removed 5 bases from V and 1 base from J; junction bases left unmatched: 2. Germline loops: CDR1 KGHSH, CDR2 LQKENI. The length of the CDR3 is 14 residues. The CDR3 region has the DNA TGTGCCAGCTCAAAGGACAGGGGGAACACTGAAGCTTTCTTT. It is translated as CASSKDRGNTEAFF.

The gene calls are TRBV27 and TRBJ2-3; weak D call: TRBD1 (6 bases). V dropped 4 bases and J dropped 3 bases, with 14 bases sitting between them. Germline V gene data show CDR1 as MNHEY and CDR2 as SMNVEV (reference sequence). CDR3 length: 15 amino acids. DNA of the CDR3: TGTGCCAGCAGTTCCGATTTCAGGGGAACAGATACGCAGTATTTT. It is translated as CASSSDFRGTDTQYF.

This sequence joins TRBV11-2 and TRBJ2-5, with 14 bases that match TRBD2. The CDR3 contains 16 residues. Trimming cost V 4 bases and J 5 bases; bases outside gene matches: 6. The germline CDR1 and CDR2 sequences are SGHAT and FQNNGV. CDR3 sequence (DNA): TGTGCCAGCAGCTCGCGACTAGCGGGAGGGCCGGAGACCCAGTACTTC. As protein: CASSSRLAGGPETQYF. Supplemented by reference TRBV11-2 and TRBJ2-5, the full variable domain reads EAGVAQSPRYKIIEKRQSVAFWCNPISGHATLYWYQQILGQGPKLLIQFQNNGVVDDSQLPKDRFSAERLKGVDSTLKIQPAKLEDSAVYLCASSSRLAGGPETQYFGPGTRLLVL.

The chain carries TRBV4-1 and TRBJ1-3; 10 bases map to TRBD1. The trim removed 0 bases at V and 7 bases at J, leaving 3 bases unmatched. In germline, CDR1 is MGHRA, CDR2 YSYEKL. This CDR3 contains 15 residues. CDR3 nucleotide sequence: TGCGCCAGCAGCCAAGAAAGGACAGGGGGGAACACCATATATTTT. This gives the protein CASSQERTGGNTIYF.

Only a few counts were recorded for this clone. The same CDR3 can be traced to other DNA sequences in this sample. This sequence joins TRBV5-1 and TRBJ2-5; D remains ambiguous. There are 12 residues in the CDR3. The germline gives CDR1 SGHRS, CDR2 YFSETQ. The ends were cut back, 2 bases at V and 2 bases at J, with 4 bases in the middle. CDR3 residues: CASSLQQETQYF. DNA for the CDR3: TGCGCCAGCAGCTTACAGCAAGAGACCCAGTACTTC.

The chain employs TRBV6-6 and TRBJ1-1; 8 bases map to TRBD1. The germline V gene encodes CDR1 MNHNY and CDR2 SVGAGI (reference sequence). Unmatched junction bases numbered 11, after V lost 6 bases and J lost 8 bases. This CDR3 contains 14 residues. This CDR3 reads CASSQDRVPGEAFF. The DNA of the CDR3 is TGTGCCAGCAGCCAGGACAGGGTACCAGGAGAAGCTTTCTTT.

In this sample, this clone turned up once. This rearrangement joins TRBV7-9 to TRBJ2-3; TRBD2 matches 10 bases. The CDR3 length is 15 residues. Germline values: CDR1 SEHNR, CDR2 FQNEAQ (reference sequence). J was trimmed by 6 bases and V by 3 bases; bases with no gene match: 6. CDR3 bases: TGTGCCAGCAGCTTGGAAGCGGGAGGGCGGGATACGCAGTATTTT. This sequence encodes CASSLEAGGRDTQYF.

The chain employs TRBV5-1 and TRBJ1-1, with unresolved D. From germline, CDR1 is SGHRS and CDR2 YFSETQ. V lost 2 bases and J 2 bases, leaving 10 bases between the germline ends. The CDR3 is 14 amino acids. In DNA form, the CDR3 reads TGCGCCAGCAGCTTATTTACACCAAACACTGAAGCTTTCTTT. This sequence encodes CASSLFTPNTEAFF.

The chain links TRBV27 to TRBJ2-3; maybe TRBD2 (6 bases). From germline, CDR1 is MNHEY and CDR2 SMNVEV (reference sequence). Between the trimmed V and J ends, which lost 3 bases and 1 base, there was a span of 14 bases. This CDR3 contains 16 residues. The CDR3 reads CASSFLSGARTDTQYF. As DNA, the CDR3 is TGTGCCAGCAGTTTCCTTAGCGGAGCCCGCACAGATACGCAGTATTTT.

The chain links TRBV5-1 to TRBJ1-2; D is unresolved. Germline CDR1 is SGHRS and CDR2 is YFSETQ. The V end was cut by 0 bases, the J end by 6 bases, with 9 bases between. The CDR3 covers 13 residues. CDR3 DNA: TGCGCCAGCAGCTTGGGAAGGGAGGATGGCTACACCTTC. Amino acid sequence: CASSLGREDGYTF.

The chain recombines TRBV6-5 with TRBJ1-2, with 7 positions matching TRBD1. The J segment lost 2 bases and the V segment lost 5 bases, leaving 5 bases of the junction unmatched. CDR1 is MNHEY and CDR2 is SVGAGI in the germline V gene. The CDR3 contains 14 residues. CDR3 bases: TGTGCCAGCAGTACAGGGGACTCAAACTATGGCTACACCTTC. Translation gives CASSTGDSNYGYTF.

The table lists this clone with a count of one. The J gene is TRBJ1-2, the V gene TRBV28, with D unresolved. CDR1 is MDHEN, CDR2 SYDVKM, per germline. The CDR3 is 16 amino acids. The V and J ends lost 4 bases and 2 bases respectively, with 17 bases between them. DNA for the CDR3: TGTGCCAGCAGTTCTCTGAACAGCGGAGTGAACTATGGCTACACCTTC. Amino acids: CASSSLNSGVNYGYTF.

The V and J genes are TRBV5-8 and TRBJ1-5; no reliable D call. The CDR3 length is 12 residues. Deletions cut 4 bases from V and 4 bases from J, with 6 bases between. Looked up from germline, CDR1 is SGHTS and CDR2 is YDEGEE. In nucleotides, the CDR3 is TGTGCCAGCAGCCCCTATAATCAGCCCCAGCATTTT. It yields the protein CASSPYNQPQHF. Together with reference TRBV5-8 and TRBJ1-5, the CDR3 gives the full variable domain: EAGVTQSPTHLIKTRGQQATLRCSPISGHTSVYWYQQALGLGLQFLLWYDEGEERNRGNFPPRFSGRQFPNYSSELNVNALELEDSALYLCASSPYNQPQHFGDGTRLSIL.

The chain has TRBV24-1 and TRBJ2-7; perhaps TRBD2 as D (6 bases). Germline lookup yields CDR1 KGHDR and CDR2 SFDVKD. The CDR3 spans 13 residues. V lost 3 bases, J lost 5 bases, and 10 bases lay in between. CDR3 coding DNA: TGTGCCACCAGTGATGCGGGGACGGACGAGCAGTACTTC. It yields the protein CATSDAGTDEQYF.

This clone occurred a few times. The chain has TRBV9 and TRBJ1-1; 11 bases are a match to TRBD1. V shed 3 bases, J shed 3 bases, and the junction held 16 bases outside the gene matches. Per germline, CDR1 SGDLS and CDR2 YYNGEE. This CDR3 has 19 residues. In DNA form, the CDR3 reads TGTGCCAGCAGCGGGCACCATGGACAGGGGGCGATTGACTACACTGAAGCTTTCTTT. It yields the protein CASSGHHGQGAIDYTEAFF.

V and J are TRBV2 and TRBJ2-4; maybe TRBD1 (6 bases). Germline V gene sequence: CDR1 SNHLY, CDR2 FYNNEI. Trimming stripped 7 bases from V and 1 base from J, with 11 bases between. The CDR3 spans 14 residues. CDR3: CASTGVGAKNIQYF. The CDR3 nucleotides read TGTGCCAGCACAGGGGTGGGGGCCAAAAACATTCAGTACTTC.

This clone occurred a few times. The V call is TRBV11-2, the J call TRBJ1-4; D not resolved. The CDR3 sequence is 15 residues long. The V gene's germline CDR1 is SGHAT and CDR2 FQNNGV. V dropped 0 bases and J dropped 5 bases, with 10 bases sitting between them. This chain's CDR3 is CASSLEHFLNEKLFF. The CDR3 DNA is TGTGCCAGCAGCTTAGAGCACTTCTTAAATGAAAAACTGTTTTTT. The variable domain in full, completed from reference TRBV11-2 and TRBJ1-4, reads EAGVAQSPRYKIIEKRQSVAFWCNPISGHATLYWYQQILGQGPKLLIQFQNNGVVDDSQLPKDRFSAERLKGVDSTLKIQPAKLEDSAVYLCASSLEHFLNEKLFFGSGTQLSVL.

The J gene is TRBJ2-1, the V gene TRBV28; 8 nucleotides align to TRBD1. Germline CDR1 MDHEN, CDR2 SYDVKM. V shed 7 bases and J 5 bases; nucleotides not matched to a gene: 10. This CDR3 is built from 15 residues. The CDR3 loop reads CASTPTQGAHNEQFF. Written as DNA, the CDR3 is TGTGCCAGCACCCCAACCCAGGGGGCCCACAATGAGCAGTTCTTC.

The chain joins TRBV7-9 to TRBJ1-1; perhaps TRBD1 as D (6 bases). V lost 5 bases and J 3 bases, leaving 16 bases between the germline ends. The CDR3 extends over 15 amino acids. Germline V gives CDR1 SEHNR, CDR2 FQNEAQ (reference sequence). The CDR3 DNA is TGTGCCAGCAGCCCCACCTCAAACAGGGACACTGAAGCTTTCTTT. It specifies CASSPTSNRDTEAFF. Filled out from reference TRBV7-9 and TRBJ1-1, the complete variable domain reads DTGVSQNPRHKITKRGQNVTFRCDPISEHNRLYWYRQTLGQGPEFLTYFQNEAQLEKSRLLSDRFSAERPKGSFSTLEIQRTEQGDSAMYLCASSPTSNRDTEAFFGQGTRLTVV.

This chain joins TRBV28 and TRBJ1-6; D is perhaps TRBD1 (5 bases). Germline values: CDR1 MDHEN, CDR2 SYDVKM. Trimming took off 5 bases at V and 0 bases at J, with 14 bases between the two ends. The CDR3 extends over 17 amino acids. The CDR3 coding sequence is TGTGCCAGCAGTGCCGCGGGGGAAAGCTCCTATAATTCACCCCTCCACTTT. Its translation is CASSAAGESSYNSPLHF. The full variable domain, completed using reference TRBV28 and TRBJ1-6, is DVKVTQSSRYLVKRTGEKVFLECVQDMDHENMFWYRQDPGLGLRLIYFSYDVKMKEKGDIPEGYSVSREKKERFSLILESASTNQTSMYLCASSAAGESSYNSPLHFGNGTRLTVT.

This chain connects TRBV9 to TRBJ2-7; D unclear. With 2 bases removed from V and 0 bases from J, the gap between germline ends came to 9 bases. Germline CDR1 SGDLS, CDR2 YYNGEE. The CDR3 is made up of 14 amino acids. CDR3 sequence: CASSVERSSYEQYF. The CDR3 nucleotides read TGTGCCAGCAGCGTGGAAAGGAGCTCCTACGAGCAGTACTTC. The variable domain in full, with the rest retrieved from reference TRBV9 and TRBJ2-7, is DSGVTQTPKHLITATGQRVTLRCSPRSGDLSVYWYQQSLDQGLQFLIQYYNGEERAKGNILERFSAQQFPDLHSELNLSSLELGDSALYFCASSVERSSYEQYFGPGTRLTVT.